Below, 27 T cell receptor beta chains from the same sample are listed, as sequenced in a study of blood T cell repertoires in COVID-19. Clones were sequenced by immunoSEQ multiplex PCR, and TCRdb holds only the in-frame ones, with some missing. The sample holds 300,000 to 400,000 clones, over 70% seen once. Sequences were obtained from peripheral blood. The receptor set was obtained from a woman aged 45 to 65 with COVID-19, enrolled during active disease.

This chain's CDR3 is CASSEEGVRNTEAFF. CDR3 bases: TGTGCCAGCAGTGAAGAGGGGGTTAGGAACACTGAAGCTTTCTTT. The gene calls are TRBV2 and TRBJ1-1; D is perhaps TRBD1 (6 bases). Trimming pared 1 base from V and 1 base from J, leaving 10 bases between. Germline CDR1 reads SNHLY; CDR2 reads FYNNEI. This CDR3 has 15 residues.

The V call is TRBV30, the J call TRBJ2-5; possibly TRBD1 for D (5 bases). V shed 3 bases and J shed 4 bases, with 18 bases lying between them. Germline V gene sequence: CDR1 GTSNPN, CDR2 SVGIG (reference sequence). The CDR3 totals 15 residues. The CDR3 sequence is CAWSADFRGPETQYF. Here the CDR3 DNA reads TGTGCCTGGAGCGCCGACTTTAGGGGCCCAGAGACCCAGTACTTC.

CDR3 bases: TGTGCCACCAGTGACGGGACAGGGGTTGACGAGCAGTACTTC. Amino acid sequence: CATSDGTGVDEQYF. V gene TRBV24-1 combines with J gene TRBJ2-7, with TRBD1 matching over 10 bases. The CDR3 totals 14 residues. The J segment lost 5 bases and the V segment lost 4 bases, leaving 4 bases of the junction unmatched. The germline V gene encodes CDR1 KGHDR and CDR2 SFDVKD.

The chain employs TRBV18 and TRBJ2-3; D might be TRBD1 (6 bases). CDR3 length equals 16 residues. Germline V lookup: CDR1 KGHSH, CDR2 LQKENI. The V end lost 3 bases, the J end lost 0 bases, and 13 bases lay between the germline ends. DNA of the CDR3: TGTGCCAGCTCACCTATACAGGGTCTGAGCACAGATACGCAGTATTTT. Translated, it gives CASSPIQGLSTDTQYF.

The genes are TRBV3-1 (or the pseudogene TRBV3-2) and TRBJ2-7, with D possibly TRBD1 on 5 matching bases. Trimming stripped 1 base from V and 0 bases from J, with 13 bases between. The CDR3 is 16 amino acids. Looked up from germline, CDR1 is LGHDT and CDR2 is YNNKEL (reference sequence). The CDR3 loop is CASSQVPGKGSYEQYF. The CDR3, as DNA: TGTGCCAGCAGCCAAGTCCCAGGGAAAGGCTCCTACGAGCAGTACTTC.

V usage is TRBV9 and J usage is TRBJ2-1; 10 bases fit TRBD2. The V and J ends lost 0 bases and 7 bases, in that order; junction bases with no gene match: 7. Germline V gives CDR1 SGDLS, CDR2 YYNGEE. This CDR3 contains 16 residues. CDR3: CASSVDAAGGWNEQFF. The CDR3 coding sequence is TGTGCCAGCAGCGTAGATGCAGCGGGAGGGTGGAATGAGCAGTTCTTC. The full variable domain, with the rest looked up from reference TRBV9 and TRBJ2-1, is DSGVTQTPKHLITATGQRVTLRCSPRSGDLSVYWYQQSLDQGLQFLIQYYNGEERAKGNILERFSAQQFPDLHSELNLSSLELGDSALYFCASSVDAAGGWNEQFFGPGTRLTVL.

The chain links TRBV3-1 (or the pseudogene TRBV3-2) to TRBJ2-7; D remains unclear. V dropped 0 bases and J dropped 3 bases, with 9 bases sitting between them. The CDR3 consists of 14 residues. Germline V CDR1 and CDR2: LGHDT, YNNKEL (reference sequence). Here the CDR3 DNA reads TGTGCCAGCAGCCAAGATATTACCTACTACGAGCAGTACTTC. Its translation is CASSQDITYYEQYF.

The rearrangement uses TRBV2 and TRBJ1-5, with a weak D call TRBD1 (5 bases). Trimming took off 0 bases at V and 6 bases at J, with 9 bases between the two ends. There are 14 residues in the CDR3. Germline CDR1 is SNHLY and CDR2 is FYNNEI. As DNA, the CDR3 is TGTGCCAGCAGTGAAGCGTGGGGGGGTCAGCCCCAGCATTTT. Its translation: CASSEAWGGQPQHF. The complete variable domain, with remaining parts taken from reference TRBV2 and TRBJ1-5, reads EPEVTQTPSHQVTQMGQEVILRCVPISNHLYFYWYRQILGQKVEFLVSFYNNEISEKSEIFDDQFSVERPDGSNFTLKIRSTKLEDSAMYFCASSEAWGGQPQHFGDGTRLSIL.

The chain is built from TRBV7-2 and TRBJ1-1; D remains unclear. The CDR3 has 13 residues. Looked up from germline, CDR1 is SGHTA and CDR2 is FQGNSA. Deletions cut 1 base from V and 6 bases from J, with 9 bases between. The CDR3 here is CASSLGVQAEAFF. Here the CDR3 DNA reads TGTGCCAGCAGCTTAGGAGTGCAGGCTGAAGCTTTCTTT. The variable domain in full, completed from reference TRBV7-2 and TRBJ1-1, reads GAGVSQSPSNKVTEKGKDVELRCDPISGHTALYWYRQSLGQGLEFLIYFQGNSAPDKSGLPSDRFSAERTGGSVSTLTIQRTQQEDSAVYLCASSLGVQAEAFFGQGTRLTVV.

The rearrangement uses TRBV25-1 and TRBJ1-3; possibly TRBD1 for D (5 bases). Germline V gene sequence: CDR1 MGHDK, CDR2 SYGVNS. The V end lost 8 bases, the J end lost 4 bases, and 12 bases lay between the germline ends. CDR3 length: 13 amino acids. The CDR3 sequence is CASCRAEGNTIYF. The DNA of the CDR3 is TGTGCCAGCTGCAGGGCAGAAGGAAACACCATATATTTT.

The gene calls are TRBV7-9 and TRBJ1-3; D uncertain. In germline, CDR1 is SEHNR, CDR2 FQNEAQ (reference sequence). Between the trimmed V and J ends, which lost 5 bases and 1 base, there was a span of 6 bases. The CDR3 is 13 amino acids. The CDR3 here is CASSLGSGNTIYF. CDR3 nucleotide sequence: TGTGCCAGCAGCCTCGGGTCTGGAAACACCATATATTTT.

This rearrangement joins TRBV5-6 to TRBJ1-1; no clear D gene. Trimming removed 0 bases from V and 0 bases from J, with 6 bases in between. This CDR3 contains 14 residues. Germline V gene data show CDR1 as SGHDT and CDR2 as YYEEEE. This chain's CDR3 is CASSLVDMNTEAFF. CDR3 in DNA: TGTGCCAGCAGCTTGGTAGACATGAACACTGAAGCTTTCTTT. The full variable domain, with the rest looked up from reference TRBV5-6 and TRBJ1-1, is DAGVTQSPTHLIKTRGQQVTLRCSPKSGHDTVSWYQQALGQGPQFIFQYYEEEERQRGNFPDRFSGHQFPNYSSELNVNALLLGDSALYLCASSLVDMNTEAFFGQGTRLTVV.

The chain links TRBV11-2 to TRBJ2-7, with a possible D match to TRBD2 (6 bases). The germline CDR1 and CDR2 sequences are SGHAT and FQNNGV. Trimming left V 5 bases short and J 0 bases short, with 14 bases between. The CDR3 has 15 amino acids. The CDR3 bases are TGTGCCAGCAGCCAGGGACTTCCGAGCTCCTACGAGCAGTACTTC. It encodes CASSQGLPSSYEQYF.

The rearrangement joins TRBV19 to TRBJ1-5; D not certain. The CDR3 contains 15 residues. V was cut by 1 base and J by 1 base, with 8 bases left in between. Germline assignment: CDR1 LNHDA and CDR2 SQIVND (reference sequence). CDR3 nucleotides: TGTGCCAGTAGTATAGGGCAGATAAGCAATCAGCCCCAGCATTTT. Residues: CASSIGQISNQPQHF.

The chain has TRBV30 and TRBJ1-2; TRBD1 matches at 7 bases. Trimming cost V 5 bases and J 3 bases; bases outside gene matches: 6. The germline V gene has CDR1 GTSNPN and CDR2 SVGIG (reference sequence). The CDR3 has 13 residues. CDR3 sequence: CAWDRARYYGYTF. In nucleotides, the CDR3 is TGTGCCTGGGACAGGGCAAGATACTATGGCTACACCTTC. The full variable domain, with the rest looked up from reference TRBV30 and TRBJ1-2, is SQTIHQWPATLVQPVGSPLSLECTVEGTSNPNLYWYRQAAGRGLQLLFYSVGIGQISSEVPQNLSASRPQDRQFILSSKKLLLSDSGFYLCAWDRARYYGYTFGSGTRLTVV.

The rearrangement joins TRBV11-3 to TRBJ2-1, with 9 bases lining up with TRBD1. The germline gives CDR1 SGHNT, CDR2 YENEEA. This CDR3 contains 18 residues. J gave up 4 bases and V 4 bases, and 14 bases lay outside the gene matches. CDR3 loop: CASSSRTGAGGWYNEQFF. CDR3 DNA sequence: TGTGCCAGCAGCTCCCGGACAGGGGCTGGGGGATGGTACAATGAGCAGTTCTTC.

J is TRBJ1-6 and V is TRBV14; perhaps TRBD1 as D (6 bases). The CDR3 has 16 residues. Trimming took 6 bases from V and 0 from J, leaving 12 bases between them. CDR1 is SGHDN, CDR2 FVKESK, per germline. CDR3 DNA: TGTGCCAGCAGGCTTGGACAGCTCTCCTATAATTCACCCCTCCACTTT. It yields the protein CASRLGQLSYNSPLHF.

The chain combines TRBV18 with TRBJ1-4, with D perhaps matching TRBD1 (6 bases). Trimming removed 5 bases at V and 0 bases at J, with 13 bases between. The CDR3 runs 16 residues. CDR1 and CDR2 (germline): KGHSH, LQKENI. The CDR3 DNA sequence: TGTGCCAGCTCAGGGGACACCGATGCAACTAATGAAAAACTGTTTTTT. Its translation: CASSGDTDATNEKLFF.

CDR3 region: CASSLRTSGNSYNEQFF. CDR3 in DNA: TGTGCCAGCAGCCTCAGGACTAGCGGGAATTCCTACAATGAGCAGTTCTTC. The chain carries TRBV3-1 (or the pseudogene TRBV3-2) and TRBJ2-1; 12 bases are shared with TRBD2. Germline CDR1 is LGHDT and CDR2 is YNNKEL (reference sequence). Losses at the gene ends were 4 bases for V and 1 base for J; bases not matched to a gene: 5. The CDR3 spans 17 residues.

The chain carries TRBV5-4 and TRBJ1-1; no definite D call. The CDR3 runs 14 residues. The V end was cut by 0 bases, the J end by 5 bases, with 11 bases between. CDR1 is SGHNT and CDR2 is YYREEE in the germline V gene (reference sequence). This CDR3 is CASSLGPRETEAFF. Here the CDR3 DNA reads TGTGCCAGCAGCTTGGGGCCACGGGAGACTGAAGCTTTCTTT.

The count of this clone is one. The chain combines TRBV4-1 with TRBJ2-5; TRBD1 is a possible D gene (5 bases). Trimming left V 2 bases short and J 5 bases short, with 12 bases between. In germline, CDR1 is MGHRA, CDR2 YSYEKL. The CDR3 has 14 amino acids. The CDR3 nucleotides are TGCGCCAGCAGCCAATGGGGCCCTGGGGAGACCCAGTACTTC. Translated, it gives CASSQWGPGETQYF.

V is TRBV1 and J is TRBJ2-5; the table gives TRBD1 as D, unverified against the DNA. TRBV1 is marked as a pseudogene. The CDR3 has 16 residues. CDR3 residues: CISSPLDRGLGETQYF. CDR3 nucleotides: TGCATCAGCAGCCCACTCGACAGGGGGCTTGGGGAGACCCAGTACTTC.

This chain connects TRBV27 to TRBJ2-7; a possible D gene is TRBD1 (5 bases). Germline loops: CDR1 MNHEY, CDR2 SMNVEV (reference sequence). This CDR3 comprises 14 residues. Trimming took off 4 bases at V and 2 bases at J, with 12 bases between the two ends. CDR3 in DNA: TGTGCCAGCAGTTCCAGGGTACCCCCCTACGAGCAGTACTTC. Its translation is CASSSRVPPYEQYF.

The V and J genes are TRBV10-3 and TRBJ1-2, with D possibly being TRBD1 (6 bases). CDR1 and CDR2 (germline): ENHRY, SYGVKD. V was shortened by 2 bases and J by 2 bases, with 12 bases between the two germline ends. CDR3 length equals 15 residues. CDR3: CAISEHRDINYGYTF. The CDR3 region has the DNA TGTGCCATCAGTGAGCACAGGGATATAAACTATGGCTACACCTTC.

This clone was detected a few times. The V call is TRBV4-1, the J call TRBJ1-1, with no clear D. Trimming shortened V by 2 bases and J by 4 bases, and 11 bases separated the two germline ends. The CDR3 is made up of 14 amino acids. From germline, CDR1 is MGHRA and CDR2 YSYEKL. The CDR3 coding sequence is TGCGCCAGCAGCCAATTTGAGTACGGCACTGAAGCTTTCTTT. Amino acid sequence: CASSQFEYGTEAFF.

This chain uses TRBV19 with TRBJ2-5; D might be TRBD1 (6 bases). Trimming removed 1 base from V and 3 bases from J, with 9 bases in between. Germline V gene lookup returns CDR1 LNHDA and CDR2 SQIVND (reference sequence). The CDR3 consists of 14 residues. Here the CDR3 reads CASSIGGGKETQYF. For the CDR3, the DNA is TGTGCCAGTAGTATAGGAGGGGGAAAAGAGACCCAGTACTTC.

The V and J genes are TRBV27 and TRBJ2-3; 12 positions match TRBD1. The V gene's germline CDR1 is MNHEY and CDR2 SMNVEV (reference sequence). The CDR3 has 15 residues. V gave up 3 bases and J gave up 6 bases; unmatched junction bases: 4. CDR3 nucleotide sequence: TGTGCCAGCAGTTTTGGGACAGGGGGCCCTGATACGCAGTATTTT. Translation gives CASSFGTGGPDTQYF.